Listed below are T cell receptor beta chains from one sample, sequenced in a study of blood T cell repertoires in COVID-19. Profiling relied on immunoSEQ multiplex PCR, and the TCRdb table lists in-frame clones only, not all of them. Altogether about 440,000 clones are present, 88% being singletons, with the ten largest covering 10% to 15%. Sequencing was performed on peripheral blood. The receptor set was obtained from a woman in her forties or fifties with COVID-19, enrolled during active disease. The CDR3 runs from the conserved cysteine through the conserved F or W. The D gene is left open where the match is weak. Size is stated for part of the rows, as once, few or many counts, or as a class when the clone is expanded.

size	D	V	J	DNA	CDR3
NA	NA	TRBV6-5	TRBJ1-4	TGTGCCAGCAAGGAAGGCCGGGCTAATGAAAAACTGTTTTTT	CASKEGRANEKLFF
NA	TRBD2	TRBV5-1	TRBJ2-1	TGCGCCAGCAGCTTTAGCGGGGTAGGTTCCTACAATGAGCAGTTCTTC	CASSFSGVGSYNEQFF
NA	TRBD1	TRBV29-1	TRBJ1-2	TGCAGCGCCATCGACAGGGAAGAATATGGCTACACCTTC	CSAIDREEYGYTF
NA	NA	TRBV9	TRBJ2-3	TGTGCCAGCAGCGTAGGACAAGCCTGGGATACGCAGTATTTT	CASSVGQAWDTQYF
NA	NA	TRBV6-1	TRBJ2-5	TGTGCCAGCAGTGAAGCGGGGGGGCCGGAGACCCAGTACTTC	CASSEAGGPETQYF
NA	NA	TRBV2	TRBJ1-2	TGTGCCAGCAGTTCCAATAACTATGGCTACACCTTC	CASSSNNYGYTF
NA	TRBD1	TRBV25-1	TRBJ1-2	TGTGCCAGCAGTGAACAATTCGGGACAGGGCCCCGGGGCTACACCTTC	CASSEQFGTGPRGYTF
NA	NA	TRBV2	TRBJ2-2	TGTGCCAGCAGTGAGCGGCGGGGGAACACCGGGGAGCTGTTTTTT	CASSERRGNTGELFF
NA	TRBD1	TRBV3-1/TRBV3-2	TRBJ2-2	TGTGCCTCCCTAAACAGGGGAACCGGGGAGCTGTTTTTT	CASLNRGTGELFF
NA	TRBD1	TRBV2	TRBJ2-2	TGTGCCAGCAGGGACAGGGGGCGGGTGGAGCTGTTTTTT	CASRDRGRVELFF
NA	NA	TRBV5-6	TRBJ1-1	TGTGCCAGCAGCTTAGGGACACGCGATGAAGCTTTCTTT	CASSLGTRDEAFF
NA	NA	TRBV3-1/TRBV3-2	TRBJ1-1	TGTGCCAGCAGCCAAGTTCGCGGGGACACTGAAGCTTTCTTT	CASSQVRGDTEAFF
NA	NA	TRBV2	TRBJ2-2	TGTGCCAGCAGTGACCTGGCGGGCACCGGGGAGCTGTTTTTT	CASSDLAGTGELFF
NA	NA	TRBV5-1	TRBJ1-5	TGCGCCAGCAGTCCAGATACGAGCAATCAGCCCCAGCATTTT	CASSPDTSNQPQHF
NA	NA	TRBV5-6	TRBJ2-7	TGTGCCAGCAGCTCCAACTCAGGGTTAAGCTCCTACGAGCAGTACTTC	CASSSNSGLSSYEQYF
NA	NA	TRBV5-4	TRBJ2-3	TGTGCCAGCAGCACGCCTGACTTTCACACAGATACGCAGTATTTT	CASSTPDFHTDTQYF
few	NA	TRBV30	TRBJ1-3	TGTGCCTGGAGCCCCCCCGCGATCGGAAACACCATATATTTT	CAWSPPAIGNTIYF
NA	NA	TRBV5-1	TRBJ2-6	TGCGCCAGCAGCACCGGGACACTCTCTGGGGCCAACGTCCTGACTTTC	CASSTGTLSGANVLTF
NA	TRBD2	TRBV6-4	TRBJ2-3	TGTGCCAGCAGTGAACTAGCGGGGGGGCTGAATACGCAGTATTTT	CASSELAGGLNTQYF
NA	NA	TRBV13	TRBJ1-2	TGTGCCAGCAGCTTCGGGACAACTGCTAACTATGGCTACACCTTC	CASSFGTTANYGYTF
NA	TRBD1	TRBV28	TRBJ2-7	TGTGCCAGCAACCCCCTGGACAGGGGTGGCGAGCAGTACTTC	CASNPLDRGGEQYF
NA	NA	TRBV24-1	TRBJ1-2	TGTGCCACCAGTGATTTAAGCGGTGAGGGCTACACCTTC	CATSDLSGEGYTF
NA	NA	TRBV25-1	TRBJ1-2	TGTGCCAGCAGTGAGCTACCATTCTATGGCTACACCTTC	CASSELPFYGYTF
few	TRBD2	TRBV7-9	TRBJ2-3	TGTGCCAGCAGCCCAGCTAGCGGGGGGACAGATACGCAGTATTTT	CASSPASGGTDTQYF
NA	TRBD1	TRBV5-1	TRBJ2-7	TGCGCCAGCAGCTTTGGGGACAGGACCTACGAGCAGTACTTC	CASSFGDRTYEQYF
once	NA	TRBV4-2	TRBJ1-2	TGTGCCAGCAGCCCCAGGAGGGGCCAAACCTTCTATGGCTACACCTTC	CASSPRRGQTFYGYTF
NA	TRBD1	TRBV2	TRBJ1-2	TGTGCCAGCAGGCCTAGACAGGGGGACTATGGCTACACCTTC	CASRPRQGDYGYTF
NA	NA	TRBV5-6	TRBJ1-2	TGTGCCAGCAGCTTTACCAGGGATGGCTACACCTTC	CASSFTRDGYTF
NA	NA	TRBV6-5	TRBJ1-1	TGTGCCAGCAGCCGAGAGGGGGTGAACACTGAAGCTTTCTTT	CASSREGVNTEAFF
NA	NA	TRBV19	TRBJ1-1	TGTGCCAGTAGATTGGACGGGATCACTGAAGCTTTCTTT	CASRLDGITEAFF
NA	NA	TRBV28	TRBJ2-7	TGTGCCAGCAGGAGCGGAACCTACGAGCAGTACTTC	CASRSGTYEQYF
NA	NA	TRBV24-1	TRBJ2-2	TGTGCCACCAGTGATTTGAAGGAGCAGCTGTTTTTT	CATSDLKEQLFF
NA	TRBD2	TRBV9	TRBJ2-5	TGTGCCAGCAGCGTCGGTATCCGGGGGGATTTCCAAGAGACCCAGTACTTC	CASSVGIRGDFQETQYF
NA	NA	TRBV27	TRBJ2-3	TGTGCCAGCAGTTCAGGAAATACAGATACGCAGTATTTT	CASSSGNTDTQYF
NA	TRBD1	TRBV7-2	TRBJ1-4	TGTGCCAGCAGCTTAGGAATACCGGGACAGGGGAATGAAAAACTGTTTTTT	CASSLGIPGQGNEKLFF
NA	NA	TRBV30	TRBJ1-1	TGTGCCTGGTCTAATGGGGGCTCTGAAGCTTTCTTT	CAWSNGGSEAFF
once	TRBD2	TRBV11-2	TRBJ2-2	TGTGCCAGCAGCGCCCACGGGGGGACCGGGGAGCTGTTTTTT	CASSAHGGTGELFF
NA	TRBD2	TRBV9	TRBJ2-3	TGTGCCAGCAGCGTACAGCGGGGGGTAGAAAATACGCAGTATTTT	CASSVQRGVENTQYF
NA	NA	TRBV30	TRBJ2-5	TGTGCCTGGAGGCTTGAGGAGACCCAGTACTTC	CAWRLEETQYF
NA	NA	TRBV18	TRBJ2-3	TGTGCCAGCTTCCTCTCTTATACTAGCACAGATACGCAGTATTTT	CASFLSYTSTDTQYF
NA	TRBD1	TRBV7-6	TRBJ2-7	TGTGCCAGCAGTTTGCCCCCTCCGGGACAGGGACACGAGCAGTACTTC	CASSLPPPGQGHEQYF
NA	NA	TRBV7-9	TRBJ1-2	TGTGCCAGCAGCGTAACTCCTCCCAAGGGGATCTACACCTTC	CASSVTPPKGIYTF
NA	NA	TRBV18	TRBJ1-1	TGTGCCAGCTCACCAGGAGGGGAAGCTGAAGCTTTCTTT	CASSPGGEAEAFF
NA	TRBD2	TRBV5-1	TRBJ2-1	TGCGCCAGCAGCGTTTCTAGCGGGTTTAGCTCCTACAATGAGCAGTTCTTC	CASSVSSGFSSYNEQFF
NA	NA	TRBV27	TRBJ2-1	TGTGCCAGCAGTTTTAACCGGGGCTCCTACAATGAGCAGTTCTTC	CASSFNRGSYNEQFF
NA	NA	TRBV19	TRBJ1-5	TGTGCCAGTCTCCGCGCCCCGAAAGCAACCAATCAGCCCCAGCATTTT	CASLRAPKATNQPQHF
NA	NA	TRBV2	TRBJ1-2	TGTGCCAGCAGTCTACAGGGTAGGGGCTATGGCTACACCTTC	CASSLQGRGYGYTF
NA	NA	TRBV13	TRBJ1-1	TGTGCCAGCAGCTTAAATTTGGGAGGGATGAACACTGAAGCTTTCTTT	CASSLNLGGMNTEAFF